These 26 T cell receptor beta chains originate from one sample sequenced in a study of neurological immune-mediated disorders. TCRdb redid the calling of the 5' RACE reads with MiXCR, one entry per CDR3 protein. Of 80,000 to 100,000 distinct CDR3 sequences in the sample, approximately 6% were seen once. Time point indicated: longitudinal time-point 2. The material sequenced was PBMCs. These receptors were taken from an older woman with multiple sclerosis.

This clonotype was seen repeatedly, ten times or more. The chain recombines TRBV3-1 with TRBJ1-3; tentatively, D is TRBD1 (6 bases). V was shortened by 4 bases and J by 0 bases, with 13 bases between the two germline ends. Germline CDR1 is LGHDT and CDR2 is YNNKEL (reference sequence). CDR3 length: 16 amino acids. The CDR3 reads CASSPSRGSSGNTIYF. DNA of the CDR3: TGTGCCAGCAGCCCATCGAGGGGGAGCTCTGGAAACACCATATATTTT.

This clonotype was recorded at least ten times. This rearrangement joins TRBV12-3 or TRBV12-4 to TRBJ1-6; 7 positions match TRBD1. This CDR3 is 17 amino acids long. The J segment lost 0 bases and the V segment lost 5 bases, leaving 7 bases of the junction unmatched. CDR3 amino acids: CASSPWTGDSYNSPLHF. Here the CDR3 DNA reads TGTGCCAGCAGTCCCTGGACAGGAGACTCCTATAATTCACCCCTCCACTTT.

This clonotype was counted ten times or more. The V and J genes are TRBV5-1 and TRBJ1-2, with TRBD1 matching over 7 bases. CDR1 is SGHRS and CDR2 is YFSETQ in the germline V gene. V trimming: 4 bases; J trimming: 6 bases; junction bases outside the gene matches: 9. The CDR3 totals 14 residues. The DNA of the CDR3 is TGCGCCAGCAGCCTAAACAGGGGAAGAGATGGCTACACCTTC. The encoded protein is CASSLNRGRDGYTF.

This clonotype was recorded many times. The CDR3 spells CSARDYWRGSSYEQYF. The CDR3 DNA reads TGCAGTGCTAGAGATTATTGGCGGGGATCATCCTACGAGCAGTACTTC. V is TRBV20-1 and J is TRBJ2-7; D perhaps matches TRBD2 (6 bases). Per the germline V gene, CDR1 is DFQATT and CDR2 is SNEGSKA (reference sequence). V lost 0 bases and J 1 base, leaving 16 bases between the germline ends. The CDR3 totals 16 residues.

This clonotype was found a few times. This chain joins TRBV5-1 and TRBJ2-7, with D perhaps matching TRBD2 (5 bases). This CDR3 spans 13 amino acids. V was cut by 2 bases and J by 5 bases, with 11 bases left in between. CDR1 SGHRS and CDR2 YFSETQ come from the germline V gene. The DNA of the CDR3 is TGCGCCAGCAGCTTCGTCCGCGGGCACGAGCAGTACTTC. Amino acid sequence: CASSFVRGHEQYF.

There are many counts of this clonotype. This chain joins TRBV20-1 and TRBJ1-3, with unresolved D. The CDR3 runs 11 residues. The germline V gene has CDR1 DFQATT and CDR2 SNEGSKA (reference sequence). V was cut by 6 bases and J by 3 bases, with 6 bases left in between. CDR3 DNA sequence: TGCAGTGCACCTTATGGAAACACCATATATTTT. Its translation: CSAPYGNTIYF.

Here the CDR3 DNA reads TGTGCCAGCAGTTACCCGGGACAGAACACTGAAGCTTTCTTT. It codes for CASSYPGQNTEAFF. The chain combines TRBV6-6 with TRBJ1-1; D is possibly TRBD1 (6 bases). Trimming took 2 bases from V and 1 from J, leaving 8 bases between them. Germline V CDR1 and CDR2: MNHNY, SVGAGI (reference sequence). CDR3 size: 14 residues.

This clonotype has more than one count but fewer than ten. The rearrangement joins TRBV5-1 to TRBJ2-7, with 12 bases aligning to TRBD1. Looked up from germline, CDR1 is SGHRS and CDR2 is YFSETQ. The V gene end was trimmed by 1 base and the J gene end by 9 bases; junction bases not matched to a gene: 8. This CDR3 spans 15 amino acids. CDR3 sequence: CASSLSGQGASGQYF. As DNA, the CDR3 is TGCGCCAGCAGCTTGTCGGGACAGGGGGCATCGGGGCAGTACTTC.

This clonotype was picked up many times. CDR3 sequence reads: CATSAPDRGAETQYF. The CDR3 nucleotides are TGTGCCACCAGCGCACCGGACAGGGGTGCGGAGACCCAGTACTTC. The rearrangement links TRBV24-1 to TRBJ2-5, with 9 bases identical to TRBD1. Germline trimming cut 7 bases from V and 5 bases from J; bases unmatched to any gene: 10. Germline V gene lookup returns CDR1 KGHDR and CDR2 SFDVKD. The CDR3 runs 15 residues.

Ten or more counts support this clonotype. This chain connects TRBV6-1 to TRBJ1-4, with no clear D. Looked up from germline, CDR1 is MNHNS and CDR2 is SASEGT. This CDR3 comprises 16 residues. With 6 bases removed from V and 0 bases from J, the gap between germline ends came to 14 bases. The CDR3 loop reads CASSRETRPTNEKLFF. The CDR3 coding sequence is TGTGCCAGCAGCCGGGAAACCCGTCCAACTAATGAAAAACTGTTTTTT.

This clonotype was recorded many times. This sequence joins TRBV20-1 and TRBJ1-5; TRBD1 aligns across 7 bases. This CDR3 is 15 amino acids long. In germline, CDR1 is DFQATT, CDR2 SNEGSKA (reference sequence). Trimming removed 4 bases from V and 3 bases from J; junction bases left unmatched: 9. In nucleotides, the CDR3 is TGCAGTGCTACCGGGACAGTGGAGCCCAATCAGCCCCAGCATTTT. Its protein is CSATGTVEPNQPQHF.

This clonotype has ten or more counts. V and J are TRBV5-1 and TRBJ2-5; D assignment may be TRBD1 or TRBD2 (5 bases each). V was shortened by 4 bases and J by 4 bases, with 17 bases between the two germline ends. Germline V gene data show CDR1 as SGHRS and CDR2 as YFSETQ. The CDR3 covers 15 residues. As DNA, the CDR3 is TGCGCCAGCAGCCCCCAGGCAGGGACGAGAGAGACCCAGTACTTC. It is translated as CASSPQAGTRETQYF.

The sample holds many counts of this clonotype. The chain carries TRBV2 and TRBJ2-3; 10 nucleotides line up with TRBD2. The CDR3 has 15 amino acids. J was trimmed by 5 bases and V by 1 base; bases with no gene match: 3. Germline-derived CDR1 and CDR2 are SNHLY and FYNNEI. CDR3 bases: TGTGCCAGCAGTGAAGTGGCTAGCGGGAGAGATACGCAGTATTTT. Its translation: CASSEVASGRDTQYF.

This clonotype was detected many times. The rearrangement joins TRBV2 to TRBJ1-3, with a weak D call TRBD1 (6 bases). V shed 2 bases and J shed 2 bases, with 13 bases lying between them. The CDR3 runs to 16 residues. The germline gives CDR1 SNHLY, CDR2 FYNNEI. The CDR3 here is CASSERRQAAGNTIYF. CDR3 DNA sequence: TGTGCCAGCAGTGAACGGCGACAGGCGGCTGGAAACACCATATATTTT.

This clonotype was seen ten or more times. In DNA, the CDR3 is TGCGCCAGCAGCTTGGCCCTGGGGAGAGATACGCAGTATTTT. Translating it yields CASSLALGRDTQYF. The chain carries TRBV5-1 and TRBJ2-3; the D gene is possibly TRBD2 (5 bases). Germline values: CDR1 SGHRS, CDR2 YFSETQ. Trimming took off 0 bases at V and 5 bases at J, with 10 bases between the two ends. The CDR3 is 14 amino acids.

This chain links TRBV5-1 with TRBJ1-6; no clear D. The CDR3 spans 15 residues. Germline CDR1 SGHRS, CDR2 YFSETQ. The V end was cut by 4 bases, the J end by 0 bases, with 8 bases between. CDR3 region: CASSVQSSYNSPLHF. CDR3 nucleotide sequence: TGCGCCAGCAGCGTTCAGAGCTCCTATAATTCACCCCTCCACTTT.

This clonotype has a count of ten or more. CDR3 coding DNA: TGTGCCATCAGTGAGACGGAATCCTCTAACTATGGCTACACCTTC. Residues: CAISETESSNYGYTF. The V and J genes are TRBV10-3 and TRBJ1-2, with D uncertain. The CDR3 runs 15 residues. V lost 2 bases and J lost 0, with 10 bases in between. Per germline, CDR1 ENHRY and CDR2 SYGVKD.

The rearrangement joins TRBV4-1 to TRBJ2-6; tentatively, D is TRBD1 (6 bases). CDR3 size: 13 residues. Looked up from germline, CDR1 is MGHRA and CDR2 is YSYEKL. Trimming cost V 7 bases and J 7 bases, with 11 bases left between them. The CDR3 DNA is TGCGCCAGCAAAGAGGGGGAAGCCAACGTCCTGACTTTC. It encodes CASKEGEANVLTF.

In this sample, this clonotype turned up a few times. V usage is TRBV11-1 and J usage is TRBJ2-1, with TRBD1 matching over 9 bases. From germline, CDR1 is SGHAT and CDR2 FQDESV (reference sequence). Germline trimming cut 6 bases from V and 8 bases from J; bases unmatched to any gene: 11. The CDR3 runs 15 residues. CDR3 bases: TGTGCCAGCAGACCCTCCGGGACAGGGAGGTATGAGCAGTTCTTC. This encodes CASRPSGTGRYEQFF.

This clonotype was seen ten or more times. CDR3 coding DNA: TGTGCCATCAGCGCCCGGGACAGGGTTCGCTATGGCTACACCTTC. This encodes CAISARDRVRYGYTF. The rearrangement joins TRBV10-3 to TRBJ1-2, with 9 bases aligning to TRBD1. Unmatched junction bases numbered 9, after V lost 6 bases and J lost 4 bases. The germline gives CDR1 ENHRY, CDR2 SYGVKD. This CDR3 is built from 15 residues.

This clonotype was recorded many times. This chain connects TRBV27 to TRBJ1-2, with TRBD1 matching over 9 bases. The CDR3 is made up of 15 amino acids. CDR1 and CDR2 (germline): MNHEY, SMNVEV (reference sequence). Trimming took 0 bases from V and 4 from J; bases not matched to a gene: 3. The CDR3 here is CASSLSNRGLYGYTF. The CDR3 coding sequence is TGTGCCAGCAGTTTATCCAACAGGGGGCTCTATGGCTACACCTTC.

This clonotype occurred many times. This CDR3 is CASSLGGGANTEAFF. DNA for the CDR3: TGTGCCAGCAGCTTAGGCGGGGGAGCGAACACTGAAGCTTTCTTT. This sequence joins TRBV7-9 and TRBJ1-1, with D possibly matching TRBD1 (5 bases). The CDR3 totals 15 residues. CDR1 SEHNR and CDR2 FQNEAQ come from the germline V gene (reference sequence). The V and J ends lost 1 base and 1 base respectively, with 10 bases between them.

This clonotype was seen repeatedly, ten times or more. The V call is TRBV5-1, the J call TRBJ1-2; D is uncertain. The V and J ends lost 3 bases and 2 bases respectively, with 11 bases between them. The V gene's germline CDR1 is SGHRS and CDR2 YFSETQ. This CDR3 has 14 residues. The CDR3: CASSYQDGNYGYTF. CDR3 DNA sequence: TGCGCCAGCAGCTACCAGGACGGGAACTATGGCTACACCTTC.

Many counts were recorded for this clonotype. This chain links TRBV9 with TRBJ1-2; TRBD1 matches 7 bases. With V trimmed by 0 bases and J by 4 bases, 12 bases remained unmatched. The CDR3 has 17 amino acids. Germline loops: CDR1 SGDLS, CDR2 YYNGEE. The CDR3, as DNA: TGTGCCAGCAGCGTAGACCCCACCGGGACAGCTTCCTATGGCTACACCTTC. Translating gives CASSVDPTGTASYGYTF.

This clonotype was seen many times. The gene calls are TRBV20-1 and TRBJ2-2; D unresolved. V shed 2 bases and J shed 1 base, with 8 bases lying between them. This CDR3 comprises 14 residues. The V gene's germline CDR1 is DFQATT and CDR2 SNEGSKA (reference sequence). The CDR3 spells CSARPGKNTGELFF. CDR3 DNA: TGCAGTGCTAGACCAGGAAAGAACACCGGGGAGCTGTTTTTT.

This clonotype was counted many times. The chain links TRBV20-1 to TRBJ1-1, with a tentative D call TRBD1 (5 bases). CDR1 and CDR2 from the germline V gene are DFQATT and SNEGSKA (reference sequence). Trimming removed 2 bases at V and 6 bases at J, with 7 bases between. The CDR3 consists of 11 residues. This CDR3 reads CSARTGAEAFF. The CDR3 DNA follows: TGCAGTGCTAGAACGGGGGCTGAAGCTTTCTTT.